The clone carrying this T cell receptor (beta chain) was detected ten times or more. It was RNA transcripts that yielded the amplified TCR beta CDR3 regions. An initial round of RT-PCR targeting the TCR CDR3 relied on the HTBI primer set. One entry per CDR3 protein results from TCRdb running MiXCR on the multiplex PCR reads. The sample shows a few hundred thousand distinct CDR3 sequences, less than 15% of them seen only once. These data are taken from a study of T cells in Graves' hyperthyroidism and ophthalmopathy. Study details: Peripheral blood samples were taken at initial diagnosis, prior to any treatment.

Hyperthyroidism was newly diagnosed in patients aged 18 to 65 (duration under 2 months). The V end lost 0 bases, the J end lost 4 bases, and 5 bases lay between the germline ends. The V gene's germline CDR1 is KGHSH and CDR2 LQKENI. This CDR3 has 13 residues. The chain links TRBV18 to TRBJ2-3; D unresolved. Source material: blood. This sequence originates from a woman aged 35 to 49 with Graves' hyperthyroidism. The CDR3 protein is CASSPPGADTQYF. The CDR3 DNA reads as TGTGCCAGCTCACCACCGGGCGCAGATACGCAGTATTTT.